The T cell receptor (beta chain) described here comes from a study of shared clonotypes between healthy human individuals. The CDR3 spans 12 residues. Germline CDR1 KGHSH, CDR2 LQKENI. The V end lost 6 bases, the J end lost 7 bases, and 12 bases lay between the germline ends. The study enrolled healthy HIV-negative adults without recent acute infections or vaccinations as donors. Some clones are missing from TCRdb's copy, which holds only in-frame ones; the method was immunoSEQ multiplex PCR. This sample has millions of clones, with 85% to 95% found just once. The chain combines TRBV18 with TRBJ2-5; D is possibly TRBD2 (6 bases). This TCR was recovered from a man aged 18 to 29 in good health. The source material was naive CD4+ T cells sorted from blood. Subset denoted: CD45RA+ positively selected. CDR3 loop: CASSTQEGTQYF. The CDR3 nucleotides are TGTGCCAGCTCTACTCAGGAGGGGACCCAGTACTTC.